This T cell receptor (beta chain) is from a study of blood T cell repertoires in COVID-19. Study context: PBMCs, B-cell-depleted T cells, or T cells were the source of the cDNA or gDNA that made up the material.

In the original workflow: Amplification of reference gene primers provided the estimated nucleated cell counts. TCRdb keeps only in-frame clones here, not all; method: immunoSEQ multiplex PCR. Clone size and V and J calls were adopted from that table, with D and trimming inferred from the DNA. This repertoire shows over 130,000 clones, about 80% found once; its top ten account for around a sixth. Germline CDR1 reads LGHDT; CDR2 reads YNNKEL (reference sequence). The CDR3 has 16 amino acids. Trimming took off 6 bases at V and 1 base at J, with 16 bases between the two ends. The receptor comes from a man aged 50 to 60 with acute or convalescent COVID-19. The chain couples TRBV3-1 (or the pseudogene TRBV3-2) to TRBJ2-1; a weak D match, TRBD2 (7 bases). The source material was peripheral blood. CDR3 DNA sequence: TGTGCCAGCAGTCCGGAGGGAGGGGGGTCCTACAATGAGCAGTTCTTC. This sequence encodes CASSPEGGGSYNEQFF.